This TCR beta chain was recovered during a study of T cell changes during pregnancy in multiple sclerosis. The germline CDR1 and CDR2 sequences are SGHNT and YYREEE (reference sequence). Trimming removed 0 bases at V and 1 base at J, with 11 bases between. The CDR3 covers 16 residues. TCRdb's table, derived via immunoSEQ multiplex PCR, lists solely in-frame clones and lacks some. The table records about 70,000 clones, 85% to 95% of them present only once. The sample was CD4+ T cells from peripheral blood mononuclear cells, taken after pregnancy. This chain joins TRBV5-4 and TRBJ2-1, with D possibly matching TRBD1 (5 bases). The receptor comes from a female donor with multiple sclerosis, enrolled in a pregnancy study. CDR3 residues: CASSLAGQGSYNEQFF. The CDR3 DNA reads TGTGCCAGCAGCTTGGCCGGACAAGGGTCCTACAATGAGCAGTTCTTC.